The sequence of this TCR beta chain was determined in a study of blood T cells in healthy people across ages. Overall study results and limits: Age brought a roughly linear fall in TCR beta diversity measured per million T cells.

Each of the donors had around 10 milliliters of peripheral blood drawn into EDTA-treated Vacutainer tubes. Alongside a J-beta primer mix, a sample-barcoded 5' primer served in a second PCR lasting roughly 7 to 11 cycles. Every sample produced at least 2.5 million CDR3-containing paired-end reads. TCRdb fed the 5' RACE reads into MiXCR, producing one record per CDR3 protein. Found here are 550,000 to 750,000 distinct CDR3 sequences, roughly 21% of them singletons; the top ten hold roughly 3.6%. This clonotype showed up just a few times. Antigen specificity is unknown. CDR1 SGHRS and CDR2 YFSETQ come from the germline V gene. This CDR3 comprises 11 residues. Trimming took 2 bases from V and 10 from J, leaving 9 bases between them.

Sequencing input: blood. The TCR comes from a man aged 70-80 years in good health. The chain carries TRBV5-1 and TRBJ1-1; D is possibly TRBD1 (5 bases). CDR3 sequence (DNA): TGCGCCAGCAGCTTCGGGGCAGGAGCTTTCTTT. Translation gives CASSFGAGAFF.